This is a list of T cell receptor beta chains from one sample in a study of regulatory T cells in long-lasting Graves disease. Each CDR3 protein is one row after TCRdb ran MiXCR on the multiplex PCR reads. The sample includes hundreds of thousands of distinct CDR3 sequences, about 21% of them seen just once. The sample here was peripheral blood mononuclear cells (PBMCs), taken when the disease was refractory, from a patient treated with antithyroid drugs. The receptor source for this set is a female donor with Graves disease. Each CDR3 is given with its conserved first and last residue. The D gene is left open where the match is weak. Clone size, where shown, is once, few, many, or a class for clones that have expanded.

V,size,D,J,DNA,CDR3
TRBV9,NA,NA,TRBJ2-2,TGTGCCAGCAGCCCCTCCCTCGGGTGGACCGGGGAGCTGTTTTTT,CASSPSLGWTGELFF
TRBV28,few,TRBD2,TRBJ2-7,TGTGCCCGCAGCGGGCTAGCGGGAAGCTACGAGCAGTACTTC,CARSGLAGSYEQYF
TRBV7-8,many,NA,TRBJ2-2,TGTGCCAGCAGCTTAGATGGTTGCGCTTGTGGCGGGGAGCTGTTTTTT,CASSLDGCACGGELFF
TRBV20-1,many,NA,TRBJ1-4,TGCAGTGCTACAGGGGAGGGCGGTGAAAAACTGTTTTTT,CSATGEGGEKLFF
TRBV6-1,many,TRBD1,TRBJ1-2,TGTGCCAGCAGTGGTTACCTGACAGGGTTGGGCTATGGCTACACCTTC,CASSGYLTGLGYGYTF
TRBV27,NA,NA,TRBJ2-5,TGTGCCAGCAGTTTCCATGACCCACTAGGAGGGGGAGAGACCCAGTACTTC,CASSFHDPLGGGETQYF
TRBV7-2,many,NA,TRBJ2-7,TGTGCCAGCAGCTTAGTTCTGCTAGCGCAGTACTTC,CASSLVLLAQYF
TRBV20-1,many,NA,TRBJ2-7,TGCAGCGGGACGAAATCCTACGAGCAGTACTTC,CSGTKSYEQYF
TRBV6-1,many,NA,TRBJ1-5,TGTGCCAGCAGTGCAGGGAACCTTAGCAATCAGCCCCAGCATTTT,CASSAGNLSNQPQHF
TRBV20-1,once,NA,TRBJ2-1,TGCAGTGCTAGAGATGGGAGGGGGCGCGACAATGAGCAGTTCTTC,CSARDGRGRDNEQFF
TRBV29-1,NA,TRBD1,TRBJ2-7,TGCAGCGTTGAAGATGAGGGGACAGGGAGCTACGAGCAGTACTTC,CSVEDEGTGSYEQYF
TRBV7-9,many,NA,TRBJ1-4,TGTGCCAGCAGCTACCCGGAGGTTCAGGAAAAACTGTTTTTT,CASSYPEVQEKLFF
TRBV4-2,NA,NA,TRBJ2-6,TGTGCCAGCAGCTCGGGGACTTCGCGCTCTGGGGCCAACGTCCTGACTTTC,CASSSGTSRSGANVLTF
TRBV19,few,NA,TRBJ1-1,TGTGCCAGTAGTATCTACACTGGTAACACTGAAGCTTTCTTT,CASSIYTGNTEAFF
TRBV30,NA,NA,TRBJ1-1,TGTGCCTGGAGTGCCGGACGGGGAACTGAAGCTTTCTTT,CAWSAGRGTEAFF
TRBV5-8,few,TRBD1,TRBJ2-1,TGTGCCAGCAGCTCATACCTCGGACAGGGTAGAAATGAGCAGTTCTTC,CASSSYLGQGRNEQFF
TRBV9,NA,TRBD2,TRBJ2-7,TGTGCCAGCAGCGCAGCCGGGACTAGCGTATCCTACGAGCAGTACTTC,CASSAAGTSVSYEQYF
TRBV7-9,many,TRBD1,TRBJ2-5,TGTGCCAGCAGCCGGACAGGGGGCCAAGAGACCCAGTACTTC,CASSRTGGQETQYF
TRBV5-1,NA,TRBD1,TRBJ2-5,TGCGCCAGCAGGTTGGGACAGCTCGCAGAGACCCAGTACTTC,CASRLGQLAETQYF
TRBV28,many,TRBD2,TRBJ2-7,TGTGCCAGCAGTTTGCTGCTAGCGGGCACATACGAGCAGTACTTC,CASSLLLAGTYEQYF
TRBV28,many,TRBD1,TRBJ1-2,TGTGCCAGCAGGTCCCGGGACAGGGGGCTCTATGGCTACACCTTC,CASRSRDRGLYGYTF
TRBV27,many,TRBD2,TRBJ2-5,TGTGCCAGCAGTTTAGGAGAAACTAGCGGGAGTAGGGAGACCCAGTACTTC,CASSLGETSGSRETQYF